The 17 T cell receptor beta chains given below trace back to one sample, sequenced in a study of T-cell reconstitution after alpha-beta-depleted transplantation in children. Preparation of the TCRbeta library was carried out with unique molecular identifiers. Each CDR3 protein is one row after TCRdb ran MiXCR on the PCR reads. The sample holds some 500,000 distinct CDR3 sequences, around 20% seen once. Specimen: PBMCs from the stem cell graft donor, collected from the stem cell graft. These receptors were collected from a human donor who donated a stem cell graft to a child with acute lymphoblastic leukemia.

The chain recombines TRBV2 with TRBJ2-2; 11 bases match TRBD2. Germline V CDR1 and CDR2: SNHLY, FYNNEI. CDR3 size: 18 residues. With V trimmed by 5 bases and J by 5 bases, 13 bases remained unmatched. The CDR3 sequence: CASSLSFTSGRETGELFF. The CDR3 region has the DNA TGTGCCAGCAGTCTCTCATTCACTAGCGGGAGAGAAACCGGGGAGCTGTTTTTT. Together with reference TRBV2 and TRBJ2-2, the CDR3 gives the full variable domain: EPEVTQTPSHQVTQMGQEVILRCVPISNHLYFYWYRQILGQKVEFLVSFYNNEISEKSEIFDDQFSVERPDGSNFTLKIRSTKLEDSAMYFCASSLSFTSGRETGELFFGEGSRLTVL.

In its sample, this clonotype was seen a few times. The chain has TRBV5-1 and TRBJ2-1; 9 bases match TRBD2. This CDR3 is built from 16 residues. Germline V CDR1 and CDR2: SGHRS, YFSETQ. Trimming at V came to 6 bases and at J to 7 bases, leaving 14 bases not matched to a gene. The CDR3 DNA sequence: TGCGCCAGCACCGGGACTAGCAGAGATACCAGGAATGAGCAGTTCTTC. It yields the protein CASTGTSRDTRNEQFF.

This clonotype was found a few times. The J gene is TRBJ2-5, the V gene TRBV5-1; TRBD1 matches 7 bases. Germline lookup yields CDR1 SGHRS and CDR2 YFSETQ. The CDR3 is 16 amino acids. Trimming at V came to 0 bases and at J to 1 base, leaving 6 bases not matched to a gene. The CDR3 here is CASSLDPGTAQETQYF. The CDR3 DNA reads as TGCGCCAGCAGCTTGGACCCGGGGACAGCCCAAGAGACCCAGTACTTC.

The chain employs TRBV5-1 and TRBJ2-1; the match to TRBD1 covers 9 bases. Germline V gives CDR1 SGHRS, CDR2 YFSETQ. The CDR3 covers 16 residues. The trim removed 3 bases at V and 9 bases at J, leaving 13 bases unmatched. The CDR3 spells CASSSRDRVVGGEQFF. The CDR3 DNA reads as TGCGCCAGCAGCTCCCGGGACAGGGTTGTCGGGGGTGAGCAGTTCTTC.

The chain carries TRBV3-1 and TRBJ2-2, with 9 bases aligning to TRBD2. This CDR3 spans 16 amino acids. V dropped 1 base and J dropped 4; count of bases not matched to a gene: 4. Germline CDR1 reads LGHDT; CDR2 reads YNNKEL (reference sequence). The CDR3 is CASSQAGGRVTGELFF. DNA for the CDR3: TGTGCCAGCAGCCAAGCCGGCGGGAGGGTCACCGGGGAGCTGTTTTTT. The complete variable domain, with remaining parts taken from reference TRBV3-1 and TRBJ2-2, reads DTAVSQTPKYLVTQMGNDKSIKCEQNLGHDTMYWYKQDSKKFLKIMFSYNNKELIINETVPNRFSPKSPDKAHLNLHINSLELGDSAVYFCASSQAGGRVTGELFFGEGSRLTVL.

This clonotype was recorded a few times. The chain links TRBV6-1 to TRBJ1-6; D unclear. V gave up 7 bases and J gave up 6 bases, with 13 bases separating them. The CDR3 length is 14 residues. Germline V gives CDR1 MNHNS, CDR2 SASEGT. CDR3 nucleotide sequence: TGTGCCAGCACTAAGTTAGGTCTTAATTCACCCCTCCACTTT. It yields the protein CASTKLGLNSPLHF.

A few counts support this clonotype. The chain recombines TRBV7-3 with TRBJ1-3; D is undetermined. Germline CDR1 and CDR2: SGHTA and FQGTGA. The CDR3 covers 15 residues. V was shortened by 4 bases and J by 0 bases, with 10 bases between the two germline ends. This CDR3 is CASSSDISSGNTIYF. In DNA form, the CDR3 reads TGTGCCAGCAGCTCCGACATCTCCTCTGGAAACACCATATATTTT. Filled out from reference TRBV7-3 and TRBJ1-3, the complete variable domain reads GAGVSQTPSNKVTEKGKYVELRCDPISGHTALYWYRQSLGQGPEFLIYFQGTGAADDSGLPNDRFFAVRPEGSVSTLKIQRTERGDSAVYLCASSSDISSGNTIYFGEGSWLTVV.

A few counts support this clonotype. The chain joins TRBV6-9 to TRBJ1-4; perhaps TRBD1 as D (6 bases). The CDR3 spans 15 residues. V lost 2 bases, J lost 4 bases, and 11 bases lay in between. Germline V gene data show CDR1 as MNHGY and CDR2 as SVAAGI. Here the CDR3 reads CASSYGQRLNEKLFF. The DNA for the CDR3 is TGTGCCAGCAGTTATGGACAGCGCCTTAATGAAAAACTGTTTTTT.

The chain combines TRBV20-1 with TRBJ1-4; D uncertain. CDR1 is DFQATT and CDR2 is SNEGSKA in the germline V gene (reference sequence). CDR3 length equals 11 residues. V was cut by 1 base and J by 8 bases, with 5 bases left in between. The CDR3 is CSARVDEKLFF. CDR3 in DNA: TGCAGTGCTAGAGTGGACGAAAAACTGTTTTTT.

This clonotype has just a few counts. The chain recombines TRBV7-9 with TRBJ2-7; 14 bases fit TRBD2. Trimming cost V 4 bases and J 4 bases; bases outside gene matches: 6. The CDR3 runs 16 residues. CDR1 SEHNR and CDR2 FQNEAQ come from the germline V gene (reference sequence). As DNA, the CDR3 is TGTGCCAGCAGCTCTTCAGGACTAGCGGGAGGATACGAGCAGTACTTC. This sequence encodes CASSSSGLAGGYEQYF.

The V call is TRBV7-8, the J call TRBJ2-1, with 8 bases lining up with TRBD2. Germline V gene data show CDR1 as SGHVS and CDR2 as FQNEAQ. V lost 5 bases to trimming and J lost 0 bases; unmatched junction nucleotides: 12. The CDR3 is 18 amino acids. The DNA of the CDR3 is TGTGCCAGCAGCCCCCGACTAGCGAGGTGGAGCTCCTACAATGAGCAGTTCTTC. Translation gives CASSPRLARWSSYNEQFF.

The chain joins TRBV20-1 to TRBJ1-2; 7 positions match TRBD1. Germline V CDR1 and CDR2: DFQATT, SNEGSKA (reference sequence). There are 14 residues in the CDR3. V gave up 3 bases and J gave up 4 bases; unmatched junction bases: 8. The CDR3 region has the DNA TGCAGTGCTAGGGTAGGGGGCGTTGGCTATGGCTACACCTTC. Protein sequence: CSARVGGVGYGYTF.

V gene TRBV4-1 combines with J gene TRBJ2-1, with D tentatively TRBD2 (5 bases). The germline V gene encodes CDR1 MGHRA and CDR2 YSYEKL. V lost 1 base and J lost 6, with 10 bases in between. The CDR3 spans 14 residues. CDR3 DNA: TGCGCCAGCAGCCAAGGCGGGTTATCCAATGAGCAGTTCTTC. It translates to CASSQGGLSNEQFF.

This rearrangement joins TRBV13 to TRBJ2-1, with TRBD1 matching 8 bases. CDR1 and CDR2 (germline): PRHDT, FYEKMQ (reference sequence). This CDR3 comprises 15 residues. V gave up 3 bases and J gave up 5 bases; unmatched junction bases: 6. This CDR3 reads CASSFTGGTNNEQFF. CDR3 sequence (DNA): TGTGCCAGCAGCTTCACAGGGGGGACCAACAATGAGCAGTTCTTC.

This chain connects TRBV19 to TRBJ1-5; 9 bases fit TRBD1. Germline CDR1 is LNHDA and CDR2 is SQIVND (reference sequence). CDR3 size: 13 residues. V gave up 10 bases and J gave up 6 bases; unmatched junction bases: 7. This CDR3 reads CATDRGGPQPQHF. The CDR3 DNA sequence: TGTGCCACCGACAGGGGGGGTCCTCAGCCCCAGCATTTT.

This clonotype was seen a handful of times. This rearrangement joins TRBV6-5 to TRBJ1-1, with D unclear. V gave up 2 bases and J gave up 1 base, with 5 bases separating them. This CDR3 has 13 amino acids. Germline V lookup: CDR1 MNHEY, CDR2 SVGAGI. The CDR3 region is CASSYGPNTEAFF. In DNA, the CDR3 is TGTGCCAGCAGTTACGGTCCGAACACTGAAGCTTTCTTT.

This clonotype was recorded a few times. The chain joins TRBV6-5 to TRBJ2-1; TRBD2 might be the D (6 bases). V lost 7 bases, J lost 6 bases, and 13 bases lay in between. Germline V gives CDR1 MNHEY, CDR2 SVGAGI. The CDR3 extends over 13 amino acids. The CDR3 DNA follows: TGTGCCAGCATCGGACTACCAAGCAATGAGCAGTTCTTC. Translated, it gives CASIGLPSNEQFF.